This T cell receptor (beta chain) was profiled in a study of blood T cell repertoires in COVID-19. Study in general: PBMCs, B-cell-depleted T cells, or T cells provided the cDNA or gDNA that made up the material.

TCRdb keeps only in-frame clones here, not all; method: immunoSEQ multiplex PCR. The sample yields some 70,000 clones, 88% seen once. Germline CDR1 is SGHDT and CDR2 is YYEEEE. J was trimmed by 2 bases and V by 3 bases; bases with no gene match: 8. The CDR3 spans 16 residues. The source is a woman between 65 and 79 years old with acute or convalescent COVID-19. The chain links TRBV5-6 to TRBJ2-5; TRBD2 matches at 9 bases. Sequencing used peripheral blood. This chain's CDR3 is CASSSTRLAVQETQYF. The CDR3 coding sequence is TGTGCCAGCAGCTCAACCCGACTAGCGGTACAAGAGACCCAGTACTTC.